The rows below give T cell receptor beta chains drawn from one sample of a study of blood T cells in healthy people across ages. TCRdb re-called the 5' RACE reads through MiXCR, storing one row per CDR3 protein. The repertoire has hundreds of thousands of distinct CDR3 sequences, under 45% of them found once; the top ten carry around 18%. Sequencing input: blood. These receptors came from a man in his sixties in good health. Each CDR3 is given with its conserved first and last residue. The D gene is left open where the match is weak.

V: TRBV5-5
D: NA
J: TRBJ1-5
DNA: TGTGCCAGCAGCTTGGCGGGAACAGGTCGTCAGCCCCAGCATTTT
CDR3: CASSLAGTGRQPQHF

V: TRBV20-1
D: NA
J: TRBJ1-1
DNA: TGCAGTGCGGATGACTTCTCCGGGACAAATGAAGCTTTCTTT
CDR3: CSADDFSGTNEAFF

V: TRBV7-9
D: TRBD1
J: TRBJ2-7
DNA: TGTGCCAGCAGCCCAGGACAGGGGGAGATCTCTCTCGAGCAGTACTTC
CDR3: CASSPGQGEISLEQYF

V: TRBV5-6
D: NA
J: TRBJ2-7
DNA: TGTGCCAGCAGCTCTGACATTTACGAGCAGTACTTC
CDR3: CASSSDIYEQYF

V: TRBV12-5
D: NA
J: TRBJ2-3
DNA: TGTGCTAGTCATTCAGCGGGCGGCAGCTCAGATACGCAGTATTTT
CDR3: CASHSAGGSSDTQYF

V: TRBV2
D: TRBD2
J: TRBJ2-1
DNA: TGTGCCAGCAGTACTAAAGGAATTAGCGGGGGCCACAATGAGCAGTTCTTC
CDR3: CASSTKGISGGHNEQFF

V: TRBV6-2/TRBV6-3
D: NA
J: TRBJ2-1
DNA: TGTGCCAGCAGGAAGACTAGTATTACCTACAATGAGCAGTTCTTC
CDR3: CASRKTSITYNEQFF

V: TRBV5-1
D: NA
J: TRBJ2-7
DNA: TGCGCCAGCAGCTTACGACAGGGAGGAGAGCAGTACTTC
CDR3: CASSLRQGGEQYF

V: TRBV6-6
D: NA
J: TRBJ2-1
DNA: TGTGCCAGCGTGAGGGCCTTTAGCTCCTACAATGAGCAGTTCTTC
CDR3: CASVRAFSSYNEQFF

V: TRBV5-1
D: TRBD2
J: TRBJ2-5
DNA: TGCGCCAGCACTCCGGGGGGTCAACACAATGAGCAGTACTTC
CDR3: CASTPGGQHNEQYF

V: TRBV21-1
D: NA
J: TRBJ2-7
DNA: TGTGCCGGCAGCAAAGTCTCCGACAGGGGGTCCTACGAGCAGTACTTC
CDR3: CAGSKVSDRGSYEQYF

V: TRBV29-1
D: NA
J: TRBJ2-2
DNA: TGCAGCGTTGACAGACAGAACACCGGGGAGCTGTTTTTT
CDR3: CSVDRQNTGELFF

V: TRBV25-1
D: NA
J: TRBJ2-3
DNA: TGTGCCAGCAGTGACGGGGGTTCGATTACGCAGTATTTT
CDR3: CASSDGGSITQYF